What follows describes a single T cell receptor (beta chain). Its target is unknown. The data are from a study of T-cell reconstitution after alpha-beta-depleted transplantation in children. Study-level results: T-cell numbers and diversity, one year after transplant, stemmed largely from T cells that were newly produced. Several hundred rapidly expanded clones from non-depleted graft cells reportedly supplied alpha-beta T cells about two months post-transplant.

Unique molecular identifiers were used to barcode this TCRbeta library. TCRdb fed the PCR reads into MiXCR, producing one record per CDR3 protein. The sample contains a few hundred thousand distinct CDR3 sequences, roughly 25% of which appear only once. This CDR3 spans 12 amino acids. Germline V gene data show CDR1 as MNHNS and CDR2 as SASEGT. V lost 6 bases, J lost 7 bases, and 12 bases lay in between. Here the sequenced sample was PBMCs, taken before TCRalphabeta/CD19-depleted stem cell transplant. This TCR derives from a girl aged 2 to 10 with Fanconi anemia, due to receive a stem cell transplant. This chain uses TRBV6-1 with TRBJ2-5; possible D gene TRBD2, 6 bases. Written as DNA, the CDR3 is TGTGCCAGCAGAACCGCGGGAATGACCCAGTACTTC. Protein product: CASRTAGMTQYF.